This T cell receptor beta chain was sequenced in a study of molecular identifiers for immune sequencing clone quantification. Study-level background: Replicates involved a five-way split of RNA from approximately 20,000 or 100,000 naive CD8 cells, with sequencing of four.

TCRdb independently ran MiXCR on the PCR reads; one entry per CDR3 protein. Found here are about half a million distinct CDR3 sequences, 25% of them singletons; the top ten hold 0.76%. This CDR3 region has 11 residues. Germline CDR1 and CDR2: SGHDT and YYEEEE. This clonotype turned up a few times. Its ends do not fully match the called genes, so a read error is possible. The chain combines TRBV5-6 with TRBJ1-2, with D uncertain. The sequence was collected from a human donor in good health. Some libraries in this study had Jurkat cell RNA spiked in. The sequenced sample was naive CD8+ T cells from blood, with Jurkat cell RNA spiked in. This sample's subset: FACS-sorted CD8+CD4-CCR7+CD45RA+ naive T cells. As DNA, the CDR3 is TGTGCCAGCAGCTTGAACACGGATGCCTACTTC. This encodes CASSLNTDAYF.